This is a list of T cell receptor beta chains from one sample in a study of blood T cell repertoires in COVID-19. The method was immunoSEQ multiplex PCR; TCRdb's version includes in-frame clones alone and lacks a portion of them. The sample has just over 65,000 clones; 86% are singletons. The sequenced material came from peripheral blood. The receptor set was obtained from a man aged 25-45 years with acute or convalescent COVID-19. Both conserved end residues are part of each CDR3. A D gene is named only where the DNA matches it firmly.

V gene | D gene | CDR3 protein
TRBV7-7 | TRBD1 | CASSRDSSDGELFF
TRBV2 | TRBD1 | CASSERQGAYGFTDTQYF
TRBV5-4 | TRBD2 | CASSLPSGAAGGPTQYF
TRBV2 | TRBD2 | CASSLLAMSSYNEQFF
TRBV7-9 | - | CASSPDPLPEYGYTF
TRBV2 | TRBD2 | CASSAGTSSTDTQYF
TRBV28 | - | CASSASQLETQYF
TRBV28 | - | CASTTDAVAKNIQYF
TRBV21-1 | - | CASSKGTLLEERNTEAFF
TRBV28 | TRBD1 | CASRDRDSTDTQYF
TRBV7-9 | - | CASTIGVETQYF
TRBV10-3 | - | CAISTRGWARQETQYF
TRBV27 | TRBD2 | CASISRNAGAGELFF
TRBV6-1 | - | CASSGAVTVEGNEKLFF
TRBV2 | TRBD1 | CASKADRANYEQYF
TRBV18 | - | CASSSADTQYF
TRBV29-1 | - | CSVAGLPTTYEQYF
TRBV6-1 | TRBD2 | CASSEVHSGRIQAEQFF
TRBV5-1 | TRBD1 | CASSSGQGGEKLFF
TRBV2 | - | CASSQGAFNTGELFF
TRBV6-5 | - | CASRRLGGDTQYF
TRBV5-1 | - | CASRDWDEKLFF
TRBV7-2 | TRBD1 | CASSRQGNTEAFF
TRBV13 | - | CASSTSELTYNEQFF
TRBV5-1 | - | CASSARGEQFF
TRBV5-6 | - | CASSFLGAREKLFF
TRBV2 | TRBD1 | CASRTGAGNSPLHF
TRBV6-5 | - | CASERNTQYF
TRBV27 | TRBD2 | CASMGLAGGPGELFF
TRBV11-2 | TRBD2 | CASSGRAFDTGELFF
TRBV2 | - | CASSAGPGELFF
TRBV18 | TRBD1 | CASSPDRAMNTEAFF
TRBV6-5 | - | CASSSSDSRGYEQYF
TRBV7-9 | TRBD2 | CASSRIGTSGSKDYEQYF
TRBV6-4 | TRBD2 | CASSDSTAGGDTQYF
TRBV2 | - | CASSEPNSYEQYF
TRBV10-3 | TRBD1 | CAISGRQGETQYF
TRBV7-9 | - | CASSVGTFMGDTQYF
TRBV19 | - | CASSILRTGTDTQYF
TRBV12-3/TRBV12-4 | - | CASSLAGDFEQFF
TRBV7-9 | - | CASSLGGGDVNEQFF
TRBV28 | - | CASSRTTGFNEQYF